A single sample gave rise to the 19 T cell receptor beta chains below, sequenced in a study of neurological immune-mediated disorders (dated by TCRdb to between 2018 and 2021). The library was made by 5' RACE. TCRdb shows the sequencer as Illumina HiSeq 2500. The public reads were reprocessed in TCRdb via fastp at Q25 and MiXCR, keeping in-frame beta chains. Identical CDR3 proteins give one entry, which carries the most common genes and DNA. Within this sample are roughly 38,000 distinct CDR3 sequences, with about 2.5% of them counted one time only. The ten largest clones represent 12% of the sample. Material: PBMCs. These receptors all stem from a young man with multiple sclerosis.

This clonotype was picked up many times. The CDR3 DNA sequence: TGCGCCAGCAGCCCCGAACAGGGCAATCAGCCCCAGCATTTT. As protein: CASSPEQGNQPQHF. The V and J genes are TRBV4-1 and TRBJ1-5; TRBD1 might be the D (5 bases). Per germline, CDR1 MGHRA and CDR2 YSYEKL. V was shortened by 4 bases and J by 2 bases, with 9 bases between the two germline ends. The length of the CDR3 is 14 residues.

This clonotype was detected many times. The rearrangement joins TRBV12-5 to TRBJ1-1, with D uncertain. The germline CDR1 and CDR2 sequences are LGHNT and FRNRAP. The V end lost 2 bases, the J end lost 2 bases, and 12 bases lay between the germline ends. The CDR3 spans 15 residues. The CDR3 region is CASGLYGQANTEAFF. The DNA for the CDR3 is TGTGCTAGTGGTTTGTACGGGCAGGCTAACACTGAAGCTTTCTTT.

The rearrangement links TRBV20-1 to TRBJ1-2; D call uncertain. With 0 bases removed from V and 6 bases from J, the gap between germline ends came to 17 bases. The length of the CDR3 is 15 residues. Germline V gives CDR1 DFQATT, CDR2 SNEGSKA (reference sequence). Written as DNA, the CDR3 is TGCAGTGCTAGAGACCCCGCCCGGCGAACGAATGGCTACACCTTC. Its protein product is CSARDPARRTNGYTF.

This clonotype has just a few counts. The gene calls are TRBV28 and TRBJ2-5; TRBD2 is a possible D gene (6 bases). The CDR3 runs 14 residues. Germline values: CDR1 MDHEN, CDR2 SYDVKM. The V end was cut by 7 bases, the J end by 2 bases, with 14 bases between. This CDR3 reads CASKAGGAQETQYF. The CDR3, as DNA: TGTGCCAGCAAGGCGGGCGGGGCGCAAGAGACCCAGTACTTC.

This clonotype was counted at least ten times. This rearrangement joins TRBV12-3 or TRBV12-4 to TRBJ1-1; D call uncertain. The V gene lost 2 bases and the J gene lost 5 bases, with 9 bases spanning the gap. The CDR3 contains 13 residues. The CDR3 nucleotides are TGTGCCAGCAGTTTAACTCGGGGTACTGAAGCTTTCTTT. Translating gives CASSLTRGTEAFF.

In this sample, this clonotype turned up many times. This chain uses TRBV20-1 with TRBJ2-7; 10 bases line up with TRBD1. The CDR3 loop spans 13 amino acids. The ends lost 5 bases at V and 3 bases at J; junction bases unmatched: 4. Germline V gene data show CDR1 as DFQATT and CDR2 as SNEGSKA (reference sequence). CDR3 nucleotides: TGCAGTGCTGGGGGACAGGGGAACTACGAGCAGTACTTC. This encodes CSAGGQGNYEQYF.

This clonotype was observed at least ten times. The chain employs TRBV6-4 and TRBJ1-1; 7 positions agree with TRBD1. The CDR3 has 14 residues. Germline trimming cut 3 bases from V and 2 bases from J; bases unmatched to any gene: 3. In germline, CDR1 is MRHNA, CDR2 SNTAGT. CDR3 sequence reads: CASSESGGNTEAFF. For the CDR3, the DNA is TGTGCCAGCAGTGAGTCAGGGGGAAACACTGAAGCTTTCTTT.

This clonotype has a count of ten or more. V and J are TRBV6-6 and TRBJ1-1; 10 nucleotides agree with TRBD1. The V and J ends lost 1 base and 8 bases, in that order; junction bases with no gene match: 1. The CDR3 spans 13 residues. From germline, CDR1 is MNHNY and CDR2 SVGAGI (reference sequence). CDR3 amino acids: CASSYLTGGEAFF. The CDR3 coding sequence is TGTGCCAGCAGTTACTTGACAGGGGGCGAAGCTTTCTTT.

The sample holds many counts of this clonotype. The chain couples TRBV5-1 to TRBJ2-2; the match to TRBD1 covers 7 bases. V gave up 6 bases and J gave up 2 bases; unmatched junction bases: 7. The germline V gene has CDR1 SGHRS and CDR2 YFSETQ. The CDR3 consists of 15 residues. CDR3 sequence: CASNRGTANTGELFF. CDR3 nucleotides: TGCGCCAGCAACCGAGGGACAGCAAACACCGGGGAGCTGTTTTTT.

This clonotype was counted many times. The V call is TRBV6-2 or TRBV6-3, the J call TRBJ2-3, with D perhaps TRBD2 (6 bases). This CDR3 has 15 residues. Germline CDR1 MNHEY, CDR2 SVGEGT. V was pared by 3 bases and J by 1 base, with 11 bases between. The CDR3 is CASSYGGGGTDTQYF. In nucleotides, the CDR3 is TGTGCCAGCAGTTATGGCGGAGGGGGCACAGATACGCAGTATTTT.

This clonotype was counted at least ten times. The rearrangement links TRBV4-2 to TRBJ2-5, with 7 nucleotides matching TRBD1. Per the germline V gene, CDR1 is LGHNA and CDR2 is YNFKEQ. The CDR3 length is 16 residues. After removal of 0 bases from V and 2 bases from J, the junction contained 6 bases not matched to a gene. DNA for the CDR3: TGTGCCAGCAGCCAAGAAGGGACAGCTGAGCAAGAGACCCAGTACTTC. Translating it yields CASSQEGTAEQETQYF.

This clonotype has more than one count but fewer than ten. CDR3 in amino acids: CASSRLSSTDTQYF. Written as DNA, the CDR3 is TGTGCCAGCAGTCGACTTTCTAGCACAGATACGCAGTATTTT. This chain connects TRBV3-1 to TRBJ2-3; no definite D call. The germline gives CDR1 LGHDT, CDR2 YNNKEL (reference sequence). The CDR3 sequence is 14 residues long. V gave up 6 bases and J gave up 0 bases, with 10 bases separating them.

This clonotype was seen at least ten times. This rearrangement joins TRBV5-1 to TRBJ2-1; D may be TRBD1 (5 bases). Germline CDR1 reads SGHRS; CDR2 reads YFSETQ. The CDR3 spans 15 residues. Trimming took 0 bases from V and 0 from J, leaving 7 bases between them. As DNA, the CDR3 is TGCGCCAGCAGCTTGGAGGGGTCCTCCTACAATGAGCAGTTCTTC. Translating it yields CASSLEGSSYNEQFF.

This clonotype was detected ten times or more. The chain links TRBV27 to TRBJ1-5, with TRBD1 identical over 9 bases. The germline V gene encodes CDR1 MNHEY and CDR2 SMNVEV (reference sequence). The V segment lost 5 bases and the J segment 7 bases; nucleotides outside the gene matches: 9. The CDR3 loop spans 15 amino acids. CDR3 sequence: CASSPGTGRRQPQHF. The CDR3 nucleotides read TGTGCCAGCAGTCCCGGGACAGGGAGAAGACAGCCCCAGCATTTT.

This clonotype has a count of ten or more. The chain joins TRBV20-1 to TRBJ2-2, with D perhaps matching TRBD1 (6 bases). Trimming left V 0 bases short and J 6 bases short, with 11 bases between. This CDR3 region has 14 residues. In germline, CDR1 is DFQATT, CDR2 SNEGSKA (reference sequence). DNA of the CDR3: TGCAGTGCTAGAGAGGAACAGGGACCCGGGGAGCTGTTTTTT. It specifies CSAREEQGPGELFF.

This clonotype is medium-sized within its sample. CDR3 bases: TGCAGTGCTAGAGGGGGCGCGTACGAGCAGTACTTC. Protein: CSARGGAYEQYF. V is TRBV20-1 and J is TRBJ2-7; TRBD1 is a possible D gene (5 bases). CDR3 size: 12 residues. The V end was cut by 1 base, the J end by 4 bases, with 8 bases between. Germline CDR1 DFQATT, CDR2 SNEGSKA (reference sequence).

This clonotype was seen repeatedly, ten times or more. The gene calls are TRBV20-1 and TRBJ2-2; D might be TRBD2 (6 bases). Trimming pared 0 bases from V and 3 bases from J, leaving 14 bases between. CDR1 is DFQATT and CDR2 is SNEGSKA in the germline V gene (reference sequence). The CDR3 totals 16 residues. In DNA form, the CDR3 reads TGCAGTGCTAGAGAGCCGAAGGGAGGTCACACCGGGGAGCTGTTTTTT. Translating gives CSAREPKGGHTGELFF.

This clonotype was found many times. The V and J genes are TRBV14 and TRBJ1-1; the match to TRBD1 covers 7 bases. Germline V lookup: CDR1 SGHDN, CDR2 FVKESK. The CDR3 runs 14 residues. After removal of 0 bases from V and 8 bases from J, the junction contained 6 bases not matched to a gene. The CDR3 nucleotides read TGTGCCAGCAGCCAAGATTCGGACAGGAGCGAAGCTTTCTTT. Translating gives CASSQDSDRSEAFF.

This clonotype was seen ten or more times. V is TRBV4-3 and J is TRBJ1-2; tentative D call: TRBD1 (6 bases). CDR1 and CDR2 from the germline V gene are LGHNA and YSLEER. Trimming took off 3 bases at V and 6 bases at J, with 20 bases between the two ends. This CDR3 spans 16 amino acids. The CDR3 DNA follows: TGCGCCAGCAGCCAGGTTACAGGGCAGGGGCGGGATGGCTACACCTTC. Its translation is CASSQVTGQGRDGYTF.